What follows is one T cell receptor beta chain and its context. This record comes from a study of T cell responses to AZD1222 COVID-19 vaccine. TCRdb keeps only in-frame clones here, not all; method: immunoSEQ multiplex PCR. The sample includes 150,000 or so clones, about 85% of them seen just once. Germline CDR1 is LNHDA and CDR2 is SQIVND (reference sequence). V lost 3 bases and J 5 bases, leaving 8 bases between the germline ends. The CDR3 totals 13 residues. The chain combines TRBV19 with TRBJ2-1; D is ambiguous. The sequences come from peripheral blood, collected after recovery from COVID-19. This clonotype was obtained from an adult who had recovered from COVID-19. The CDR3 DNA reads as TGTGCCAGTAGTATCGGAAACAACAATGAGCAGTTCTTC. Translating it yields CASSIGNNNEQFF.